The rows below give T cell receptor beta chains drawn from one sample of a study of B cell selection in AIRE deficiency. Here immunoSEQ multiplex PCR was the method, and the copy in TCRdb shows in-frame clones only, minus some. This sample has roughly 25,000 clones; around 95% occur once, and the top ten carry approximately 0.21%. Sample: CD4+CD127+ conventional T cells sorted from PBMCs. Receptors were obtained from a human donor in good health. The CDR3 runs from the conserved cysteine through the conserved F or W. A D gene is named only where the DNA matches it firmly. A row's size may be missing; if present it is once, few, many or a size class.

J gene	V gene	clone size	D gene	CDR3 DNA	CDR3 protein
TRBJ2-7	TRBV19	-	-	TGTGCCAGTAGTATCCAGGTTGGCACTCTCTACGAGCAGTACTTC	CASSIQVGTLYEQYF
TRBJ1-4	TRBV2	-	TRBD1	TGTGCCAGCAATTCCGGGACAGGGAATGAAAAACTGTTTTTT	CASNSGTGNEKLFF
TRBJ2-7	TRBV6-6	once	-	TGTGCCAGCAGTCGTCACTTAACCTACGAGCAGTACTTC	CASSRHLTYEQYF
TRBJ2-3	TRBV21-1	-	-	TGTGCCAGTCGTTCCACAGATACGCAGTATTTT	CASRSTDTQYF
TRBJ2-7	TRBV27	-	TRBD1	TGTGCCAGCAGCAGAAAAGCAGGGGGCGGTTCGGCCTACGAGCAGTACTTC	CASSRKAGGGSAYEQYF
TRBJ1-5	TRBV30	once	-	TGTGCCTGGAGTGTAACGGGGGGGGATCAGCCCCAGCATTTT	CAWSVTGGDQPQHF
TRBJ2-2	TRBV28	-	-	TGTGCCAGCAGTCCCTTTCCAGGGGCGACCGGGGAGCTGTTTTTT	CASSPFPGATGELFF
TRBJ1-3	TRBV19	once	-	TGTGCCAGTAGCCAATACAAGACTGGAAACACCATATATTTT	CASSQYKTGNTIYF
TRBJ2-5	TRBV4-2	once	-	TGTGCCAGCAGCCAGGCGCAAGAGACCCAGTACTTC	CASSQAQETQYF
TRBJ2-7	TRBV6-1	-	-	TGTGCCAGCAGTGAGTTTCCGGGATCCTACGAGCAGTACTTC	CASSEFPGSYEQYF
TRBJ2-1	TRBV7-3	-	TRBD2	TGTGCCAGCAGCTTAGGGACTAGCGGGAGGAATGAGCAGTTCTTC	CASSLGTSGRNEQFF
TRBJ1-5	TRBV5-1	-	-	TGCGCCAGCAGTACAGGGCAGGATCAGCCCCAGCATTTT	CASSTGQDQPQHF
TRBJ1-2	TRBV6-5	-	-	TGTGCCAGCAGTTACTCTGCGGGGGACTACACCTTC	CASSYSAGDYTF
TRBJ2-1	TRBV7-2	-	TRBD1	TGTGCCAGCAGCTCTAGACAGGGGACGCTTGAGCAGTTCTTC	CASSSRQGTLEQFF
TRBJ2-7	TRBV5-4	-	-	TGTGCCAGCAGCCATTGGGGGTCCTCGGGGGAGCAGTACTTC	CASSHWGSSGEQYF
TRBJ1-4	TRBV28	-	TRBD1	TGTGCCAGCAGTCCCGGGACAGGGTCTAATGAAAAACTGTTTTTT	CASSPGTGSNEKLFF
TRBJ1-2	TRBV7-9	-	-	TGTGCCAGCAGCTTAGCGACAGTATTGGGCTACACCTTC	CASSLATVLGYTF
TRBJ2-2	TRBV2	-	-	TGTGCCAGCAGCGTCCAACACACCGGGGAGCTGTTTTTT	CASSVQHTGELFF
TRBJ2-7	TRBV9	few	-	TGTGCCAGCAGCGTAGCTCCGGGGGTCTCCTACGAGCAGTACTTC	CASSVAPGVSYEQYF
TRBJ2-1	TRBV9	-	TRBD1	TGTGCCAGCAGCGCGGGACAGGGGGGTCCCAATGAGCAGTTCTTC	CASSAGQGGPNEQFF
TRBJ2-1	TRBV7-3	-	-	TGTGCCAGCAGCTTAAACCCGGGGTCCTACAATGAGCAGTTCTTC	CASSLNPGSYNEQFF
TRBJ2-1	TRBV7-3	-	-	TGTGCCAGCAGCACCCTCCGGACAGCCTCCTACAATGAGCAGTTCTTC	CASSTLRTASYNEQFF
TRBJ2-7	TRBV18	-	-	TGTGCCAGCTCACCGGGTGTCTCCTACGAGCAGTACTTC	CASSPGVSYEQYF
TRBJ1-4	TRBV11-2	-	-	TGTGCCAGCAGCTTATCAAGAACTAATGAAAAACTGTTTTTT	CASSLSRTNEKLFF
TRBJ1-1	TRBV27	once	-	TGTGCCAGCAGTTCCCACGTGGCAGGGGAAGCTTTCTTT	CASSSHVAGEAFF
TRBJ2-7	TRBV5-6	-	-	TGTGCCAGCAGCAACTTCTACGAGCAGTACTTC	CASSNFYEQYF
TRBJ2-6	TRBV18	-	-	TGTGCCAGCTCACCGACGCCCCTTGGGGCCAACGTCCTGACTTTC	CASSPTPLGANVLTF
TRBJ2-7	TRBV7-2	-	TRBD1	TGTGCCAGCAGCTTAGGGACAGGTTGGTACGAGCAGTACTTC	CASSLGTGWYEQYF
TRBJ1-5	TRBV5-1	-	-	TGCGCCAGCAGCTTGGAACCGACTAGCAATCAGCCCCAGCATTTT	CASSLEPTSNQPQHF
TRBJ2-7	TRBV11-1	once	TRBD2	TGTGCCAGCAGCTTAGTACGCGGGAGAACCTACGAGCAGTACTTC	CASSLVRGRTYEQYF
TRBJ2-1	TRBV5-1	-	TRBD2	TGCGCCAGCAGCCCCCAAGCGGGAGCGTATAATGAGCAGTTCTTC	CASSPQAGAYNEQFF
TRBJ2-5	TRBV9	-	TRBD2	TGTGCCAGCAGCGTAGGGAAAAAGACTAGCGGACTAGAGACCCAGTACTTC	CASSVGKKTSGLETQYF
TRBJ2-7	TRBV2	-	TRBD1	TGTGCCAGCAGTGGAGGAACAGGGGGGACCTACGAGCAGTACTTC	CASSGGTGGTYEQYF
TRBJ1-2	TRBV7-1	-	-	TGTGCCAGCAGCTTATTAGGTGTTAACTATGGCTACACCTTC	CASSLLGVNYGYTF
TRBJ1-1	TRBV5-4	-	-	TGTGCCAGCCTTGGACAGCTCCGCCTGAACACTGAAGCTTTCTTT	CASLGQLRLNTEAFF
TRBJ2-7	TRBV28	-	-	TGTGCCAGCACCCCCGGACCAGTTGTTGTCGAGCAGTACTTC	CASTPGPVVVEQYF
TRBJ1-5	TRBV6-1	-	-	TGTGCCAGCAGTGATTGGACCCGGGCGGGCAATCAGCCCCAGCATTTT	CASSDWTRAGNQPQHF
TRBJ2-5	TRBV27	-	TRBD2	TGTGCCAGCAGTTTAGTTGGTAGCGGGAGATTTGGGGAGACCCAGTACTTC	CASSLVGSGRFGETQYF
TRBJ1-1	TRBV9	-	-	TGTGCCAGCAGCGCCCGGCCCGGTCACACTGAAGCTTTCTTT	CASSARPGHTEAFF
TRBJ2-3	TRBV7-3	-	-	TGTGCCAGCAGCCTAGGGGGAATGGGCACAGATACGCAGTATTTT	CASSLGGMGTDTQYF
TRBJ2-7	TRBV20-1	-	-	TGCAGTGCTAGTTTTAATCGCGAGCAGTACTTC	CSASFNREQYF
TRBJ2-4	TRBV9	-	TRBD2	TGTGCCAGCAGCCCCCAAGGGACTAAAAGGGACATTCAGTACTTC	CASSPQGTKRDIQYF
TRBJ2-1	TRBV7-8	-	-	TGTGCCAGCAGCATCGTCGGTGAGCAGTTCTTC	CASSIVGEQFF
TRBJ2-7	TRBV6-7	-	TRBD2	TGTGCCAGCAGTTACCCGGCTAGCGGGAGGGCCAATATCTACGAGCAGTACTTC	CASSYPASGRANIYEQYF
TRBJ2-7	TRBV30	-	-	TGTGCCTGGAGCAGGACCGAGACCTACGAGCAGTACTTC	CAWSRTETYEQYF
TRBJ2-2	TRBV29-1	-	-	TGCAGCGTAAGCCGGGGCCTTAAGGCGGCCGGGGAGCTGTTTTTT	CSVSRGLKAAGELFF
TRBJ2-7	TRBV27	-	TRBD2	TGTGCCAGCAGCGACCTCGGAGGTAGCGGGAGCCTGAGCTCCTACGAGCAGTACTTC	CASSDLGGSGSLSSYEQYF
TRBJ2-2	TRBV27	-	TRBD1	TGTGCCAGCAGCTACAGGGGGCTAAGGACCGGGGAGCTGTTTTTT	CASSYRGLRTGELFF
TRBJ2-7	TRBV27	-	TRBD2	TGTGCCAGCAGTTTTAGGGCTAGCGGGAGTTCGGGCGGCGAGCAGTACTTC	CASSFRASGSSGGEQYF
TRBJ2-1	TRBV28	-	TRBD2	TGTGCCAACCCCCTTGCTCCAGCGGGAGGGTCCTACAATGAGCAGTTCTTC	CANPLAPAGGSYNEQFF
TRBJ2-1	TRBV28	-	TRBD2	TGTGCCAGCAGTTTGTGGACTAGCGGGAGCCATGAGCAGTTCTTC	CASSLWTSGSHEQFF
TRBJ2-7	TRBV6-5	-	-	TGTGCCAGCAGTCCTGACCTACTCTCCTACGAGCAGTACTTC	CASSPDLLSYEQYF
TRBJ2-7	TRBV7-2	-	-	TGTGCCAGCAGCTTAGGTATCAGGGCAGGAGTTACCTACGAGCAGTACTTC	CASSLGIRAGVTYEQYF
TRBJ2-7	TRBV18	-	-	TGTGCCAGCTCACCACCGGGCATGGGCTCCTACGAGCAGTACTTC	CASSPPGMGSYEQYF
TRBJ2-5	TRBV27	-	TRBD2	TGTGCCAGCAGTTTGTCGGGGCTAGCGGGAGGAGAGACCCAGTACTTC	CASSLSGLAGGETQYF